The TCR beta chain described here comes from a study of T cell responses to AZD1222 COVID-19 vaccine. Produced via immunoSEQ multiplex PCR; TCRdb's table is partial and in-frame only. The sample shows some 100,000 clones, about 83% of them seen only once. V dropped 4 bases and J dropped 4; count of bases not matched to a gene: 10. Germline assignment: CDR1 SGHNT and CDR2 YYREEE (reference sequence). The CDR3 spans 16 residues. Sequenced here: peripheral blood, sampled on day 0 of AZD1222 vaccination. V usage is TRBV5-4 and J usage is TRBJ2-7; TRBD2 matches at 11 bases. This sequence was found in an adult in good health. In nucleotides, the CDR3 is TGTGCCAGCAGCGCTGCTCTAGCGGGAGGAGGGTACGAGCAGTACTTC. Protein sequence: CASSAALAGGGYEQYF.